One TCR beta chain is described in this entry. Trimming pared 1 base from V and 0 bases from J, leaving 8 bases between. The CDR3 contains 15 residues. Germline loops: CDR1 MNHNS, CDR2 SASEGT. Repertoires were generated with immunoSEQ multiplex PCR, while TCRdb's copy carries only in-frame clones and drops some. The table includes over 150,000 clones, 94% detected once. This entry is derived from a study of control samples from healthy donors and cancer patients. This chain links TRBV6-1 with TRBJ2-3; a weak D match, TRBD1 (5 bases). The receptor was isolated from a woman younger than 35 in good health. What was sequenced was blood. The CDR3 loop is CASSEGTRSTDTQYF. The CDR3 nucleotides read TGTGCCAGCAGTGAAGGGACACGAAGCACAGATACGCAGTATTTT.